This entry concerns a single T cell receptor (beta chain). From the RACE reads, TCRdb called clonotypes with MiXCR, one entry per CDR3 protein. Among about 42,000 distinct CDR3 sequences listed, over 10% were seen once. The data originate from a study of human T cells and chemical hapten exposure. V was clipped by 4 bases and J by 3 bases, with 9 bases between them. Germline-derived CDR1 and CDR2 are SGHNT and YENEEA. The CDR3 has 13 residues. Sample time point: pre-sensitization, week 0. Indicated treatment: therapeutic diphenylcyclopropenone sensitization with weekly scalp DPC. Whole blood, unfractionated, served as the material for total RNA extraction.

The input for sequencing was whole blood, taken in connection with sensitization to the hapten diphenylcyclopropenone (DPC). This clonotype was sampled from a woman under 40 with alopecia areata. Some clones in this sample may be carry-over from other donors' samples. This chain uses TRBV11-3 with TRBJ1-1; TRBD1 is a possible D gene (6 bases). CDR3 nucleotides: TGTGCCAGCAGCTCCGAGGGGGACACTGAAGCTTTCTTT. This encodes CASSSEGDTEAFF.